This TCR beta chain was sequenced during a study of cytomegalovirus exposure and HLA in healthy donors (TCRdb year 2017). For the wider study: An earlier analysis of approximately 590 of the donors reported about 290 Gb of sequence data and around 120 million unique TCR beta sequences from 150 million to 200 million T cells. Every repertoire in the discovery cohort had been generated on one and the same sequencing platform. An early release that covered approximately 600 HLA-typed donors contained approximately 300 gigabases of sequencing data and around 80 million unique TCR sequences. In a later genetic analysis, genome-wide SNP genotypes for about three fifths of the roughly 670 donors were used, and that subset was treated as a discovery cohort. The number of typed donors differed by locus: 629-630 for A, B, C, DRB1 and DQB1; some 500 for DQA1; about 600 for DPA1; and roughly 450 for DPB1. The genetic ancestry cluster associated with self-reported Caucasian donors included around 76% of the 300 to 400 genotyped donors. Donor age, sex, ethnicity and CMV serostatus were compiled together with the repertoire data. A handful of DR-DQ haplotypes were treated as single units for association and clustering because of strong linkage in the cohort. To study patterns of TCR occurrence, a later analysis re-analyzed previously published TCR beta repertoires from 600 to 750 donors and added high-resolution HLA genotyping. Across some 400 genotyped donors of the cohort, an average of about 240,000 unique TCR beta nucleotide sequences per donor were sequenced, and roughly 18% of those sequences were non-productive. HLA typing included class I and class II loci at four-digit resolution. To decide whether each TCR beta V gene segment behaved as functional or pseudogenic, an earlier analysis of some 600 of the donors relied on high-throughput TCR beta sequencing. The study combined high-throughput TCR immunosequencing, statistical association of individual TCRs with disease status, and machine learning to predict cytomegalovirus infection status. The aim of the study was to test whether cataloging public T cell receptors could identify signatures of past pathogen exposure. The study used immunosequencing to profile the T cell repertoires of some 600 subjects and linked those repertoires to cytomegalovirus serostatus. Rather than drawing on any new phenotypic data, the later analysis identified candidate immune exposures from TCR beta sequences and the way those sequences occurred across donors. Besides the first cohort of roughly 640 subjects, a separate validation cohort made up of 120 different subjects was used. The study at large found these results: The cohort was sequenced for TCR beta chains only, and without alpha or paired-chain data the features that could be detected were limited. A few of the identified cytomegalovirus-associated TCR beta chains were confirmed in vitro to be specific for cytomegalovirus antigens. A later analysis found that HLA-associated TCR beta chains were more clonally expanded and had lower generation probabilities than equally common non-associated chains. A further reported finding was that TCR beta sequences accurately predicted the HLA-A and HLA-B alleles for most subjects in the first cohort. The classifier was reported to diagnose cytomegalovirus status with high specificity and sensitivity in both the original cohort and the validation cohort. In a later analysis, several top co-occurrence clusters were reported to appear linked to parvovirus B19, influenza, CMV and Epstein-Barr virus. Sequencing depth was assumed to be roughly uniform across donors in the presence/absence analyses, though that assumption may not hold. Most CMV-associated TCR beta chains appeared to be HLA-restricted in a later analysis, and the HLA associations seemed to be driven largely by CMV exposure. Because HLA typing was unavailable for some donors at each locus, only the typed subset was used in association tests. Specific HLA alleles were associated with over 15,000 TCR beta sequences at a false discovery rate of 0.05 in a later analysis. Broadly in line with IMGT annotations, most TCR beta V segments showed up in productive rearrangements about 90% or about 30% of the time in an earlier analysis of approximately 640 of the donors. For the cohort, immune exposure information was limited to CMV serostatus. Most TCR sequences were observed very rarely across donors, whereas some public TCRs were present in many individuals. A group of highly shared sequence variants was considered likely to be a technical artifact of the sequencing pipeline. The authors suggested that the approach could potentially be extended to other disease states and immunological phenotypes. Linkage disequilibrium might explain the correlated functional status among segregating V segments, but an unknown experimental factor could not be excluded. Strong co-occurrence of HLA alleles, especially DR and DQ, made assigning TCR associations to individual alleles difficult. According to a later genetic analysis, donors in an Asian-associated ancestry cluster had fewer N-insertions in productive TCRs than the approximately 610-donor mean. Some IMGT-functional V segments, including TRBV6-2 and TRBV6-3, could not be told apart with the 87-base-pair reads, so those segments were excluded. A later genetic analysis associated a missense DCLRE1C variant with V-gene and J-gene trimming of TCR beta chains, and an independent cohort replicated the association. Because counts were too low, seventeen rarely observed V segments, including chromosome 9 orphons, were excluded from the earlier analysis of 587 of the donors. In a later analysis, the rate of TCR association differed among HLA loci, with DRB1 alleles having the most associated TCRs and HLA-C alleles having the fewest. The study listed 150 to 200 TCR beta chains as associated with cytomegalovirus.

Concerning this clone: The specificity of this receptor is unknown. There are no base qualities to consult, and no much larger clone falls within one base.

For this chain, trimming is 5 bases at the V end and 6 bases at the J end, and the number of junction bases without a gene match is 13. Reading from cysteine to phenylalanine, the CDR3 counts 16 amino acids. Only CDR3 DNA is held: 48 bases, read in frame from base 1. In the germline V gene, CDR1 corresponds to SGHAT and CDR2 to FQNNGV. To prepare the library, the immunoSEQ multiplex PCR assay was applied. For the multiplex PCR, a mixture combining 60 forward primers for TCR Vbeta segments and 13 reverse primers for TCR Jbeta segments was used. Amplification of the CDR3 region of rearranged TCR beta genes was performed with a multiplex PCR assay on genomic DNA. The Illumina HiSeq System was used to sequence the amplified TCR beta libraries as 87-base-pair reads. In the paper's pipeline: Across the 670 or so repertoires, a later analysis counted approximately 83 million unique TCR beta chains, some 11 million of which were shared by at least two donors. Raw reads were error-corrected and collapsed into unique sequences by a nearest-neighbor algorithm in which closely related sequences were merged to remove PCR and sequencing errors. Alignment of CDR3 sequences to IMGT reference sequences was used to assign V, D and J gene segments. Each retained sequence needed at least a six-nucleotide match to both a V gene segment and a J gene segment. Rearrangements were called productive when the CDR3 lacked stop codons and stayed in frame with V and J; all others were non-productive. CDR3 was defined by IMGT convention, running from the second conserved V-encoded cysteine to the conserved J-encoded phenylalanine. The earlier analysis of 587 of the donors excluded sequences that lacked an unambiguous match to a single V gene segment. In an earlier analysis of around 590 of the donors, a V segment was called functional when productive rearrangements were above 56.7%, and segregating when the standard deviation between donors exceeded 5%. To diagnose cytomegalovirus status from the catalog of TCR beta chain sequences, a statistical classification framework was built. In a later analysis, TCR nucleotide sequences were compared against IMGT/GENE-DB human TR gene sequences so that V and J genes could be assigned. In a later analysis, CDR3 sequences and most-parsimonious VDJ recombination scenarios were assigned using the TCRdist pipeline. In a later analysis, every TCR beta chain was defined by the combination of its CDR3 amino acid sequence and its V-gene family, and reads without a unique V-gene family were dropped. In a later analysis, fewer than 650 highly shared, low-generation-probability nucleotide sequences were removed to address suspected cross-contamination and a sequencing artifact. In a later analysis, a clonal expansion index was calculated for each public chain from normalized within-repertoire ranks of inferred template counts. A later analysis computed generation probabilities with a VDJ recombination model fitted to out-of-frame rearrangements, and checked the results against IGoR. A later analysis scored TCR-TCR, TCR-HLA and TCR-CMV co-occurrence with hypergeometric tests, applying a repertoire-size bias correction to TCR pairs. In a later analysis, false discovery rates were estimated by permuting HLA or CMV assignments 20 times. In a later analysis, co-occurring TCRs were grouped using DBSCAN, with TCRdist sequence similarity added in when clustering inside HLA-allele-positive subsets. Repertoires with fewer than 30,000 or more than 120,000 public chains were left out of co-occurrence clustering, as were a few repertoires with anomalous nucleotide sharing. The table comes from immuneACCESS by way of TCRdb, which keeps in-frame sequences with V and J called. Part of the clones is missing from these tables; in studies checked, under half for an unresolved V gene and the rest for unknown reasons. That table is the source of V, J and clone size, and D and trimming were worked out from the DNA. The sample contains 85,000 to 100,000 clones, around 85% of them found a single time. 1% to 1.5% of the sample is taken by the ten largest.

In total, approximately 700 healthy bone marrow donors made up the cohort. At the time of sampling, every cohort member was nominally healthy, though immune exposures that went unrecorded were likely present. The donor was CMV seropositive and was included in the group of some 290 seropositive cohort members. Each donor provided a peripheral blood sample, and peripheral blood mononuclear cells were used for TCR beta sequencing. The Qiagen DNeasy Blood Extraction Kit was used to extract genomic DNA from the blood cell samples. The sequence was obtained from a girl aged 2 to 9 in good health and CMV-seropositive. Recombination joined TRBV11-2 with TRBJ1-2; 9 junctional bases match TRBD1. Material: PBMCs. The DNA sequence follows: TGTGCCAGCAGCGCAGGGGACAGGGTCTTACTTCATGGCTACACCTTC. This is translated as CASSAGDRVLLHGYTF. The variable domain in full, with residues beyond the CDR3 obtained from the reference TRBV11-2 and TRBJ1-2 genes, is EAGVAQSPRYKIIEKRQSVAFWCNPISGHATLYWYQQILGQGPKLLIQFQNNGVVDDSQLPKDRFSAERLKGVDSTLKIQPAKLEDSAVYLCASSAGDRVLLHGYTFGSGTRLTVV.